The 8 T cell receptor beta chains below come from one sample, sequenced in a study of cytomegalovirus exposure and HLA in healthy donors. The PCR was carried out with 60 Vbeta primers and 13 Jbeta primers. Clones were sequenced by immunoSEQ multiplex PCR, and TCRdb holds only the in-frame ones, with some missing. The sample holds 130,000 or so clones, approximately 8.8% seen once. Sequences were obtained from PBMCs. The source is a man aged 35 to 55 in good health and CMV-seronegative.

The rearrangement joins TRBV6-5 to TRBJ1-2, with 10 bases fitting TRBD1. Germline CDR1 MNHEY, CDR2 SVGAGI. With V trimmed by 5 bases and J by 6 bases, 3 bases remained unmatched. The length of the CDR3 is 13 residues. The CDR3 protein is CASSRGTGDGYTF. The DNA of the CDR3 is TGTGCCAGCAGTCGCGGGACAGGGGATGGCTACACCTTC.

The CDR3 spells CASSVEGRPSNNSPLHF. CDR3 sequence (DNA): TGTGCCAGCAGCGTTGAAGGCAGGCCCTCGAATAATTCACCCCTCCACTTT. This chain connects TRBV9 to TRBJ1-6; D gene uncertain. V lost 2 bases and J 5 bases, leaving 17 bases between the germline ends. The CDR3 contains 17 residues. Per germline, CDR1 SGDLS and CDR2 YYNGEE.

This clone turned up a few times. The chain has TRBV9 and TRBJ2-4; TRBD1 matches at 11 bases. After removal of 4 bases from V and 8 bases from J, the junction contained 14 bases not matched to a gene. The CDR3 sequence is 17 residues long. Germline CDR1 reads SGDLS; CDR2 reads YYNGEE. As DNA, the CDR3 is TGTGCCAGCAGCTCACCCCGGACAGGGGGCCTTTCATACATTCAGTACTTC. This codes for CASSSPRTGGLSYIQYF.

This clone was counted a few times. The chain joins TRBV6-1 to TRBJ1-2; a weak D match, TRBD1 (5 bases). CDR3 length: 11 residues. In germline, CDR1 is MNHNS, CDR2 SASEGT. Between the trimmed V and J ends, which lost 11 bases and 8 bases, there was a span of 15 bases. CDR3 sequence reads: CAGRTNDGYTF. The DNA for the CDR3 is TGTGCCGGACGGACAAACGACGGCTACACCTTC.

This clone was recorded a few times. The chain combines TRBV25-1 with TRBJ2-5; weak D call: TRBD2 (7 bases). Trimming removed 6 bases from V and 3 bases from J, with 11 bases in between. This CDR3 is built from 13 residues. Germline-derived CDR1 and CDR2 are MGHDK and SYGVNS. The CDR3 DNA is TGTGCCAGCAGGAGGGGGGGGGAAGAGACCCAGTACTTC. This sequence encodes CASRRGGEETQYF.

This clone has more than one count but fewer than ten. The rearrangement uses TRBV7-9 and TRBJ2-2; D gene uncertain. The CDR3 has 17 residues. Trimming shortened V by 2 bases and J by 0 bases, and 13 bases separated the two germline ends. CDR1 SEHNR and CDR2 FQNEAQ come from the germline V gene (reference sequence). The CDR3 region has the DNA TGTGCCAGCAGCTTACCGAAGTCCAGCGCGAACACCGGGGAGCTGTTTTTT. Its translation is CASSLPKSSANTGELFF.

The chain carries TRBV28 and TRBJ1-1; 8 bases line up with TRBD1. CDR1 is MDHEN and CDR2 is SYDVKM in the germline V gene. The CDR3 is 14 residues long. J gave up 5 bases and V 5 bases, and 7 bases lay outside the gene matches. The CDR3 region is CASSPGGPITEAFF. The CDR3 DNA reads TGTGCCAGCAGTCCAGGGGGCCCTATTACTGAAGCTTTCTTT.

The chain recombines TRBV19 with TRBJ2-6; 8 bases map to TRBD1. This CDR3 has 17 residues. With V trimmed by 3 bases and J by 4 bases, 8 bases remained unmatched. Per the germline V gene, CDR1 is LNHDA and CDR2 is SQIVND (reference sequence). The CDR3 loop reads CASSMWTGKKGANVLTF. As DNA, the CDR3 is TGTGCCAGTAGTATGTGGACAGGGAAAAAGGGGGCCAACGTCCTGACTTTC. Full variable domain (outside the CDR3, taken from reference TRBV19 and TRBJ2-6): DGGITQSPKYLFRKEGQNVTLSCEQNLNHDAMYWYRQDPGQGLRLIYYSQIVNDFQKGDIAEGYSVSREKKESFPLTVTSAQKNPTAFYLCASSMWTGKKGANVLTFGAGSRLTVL.